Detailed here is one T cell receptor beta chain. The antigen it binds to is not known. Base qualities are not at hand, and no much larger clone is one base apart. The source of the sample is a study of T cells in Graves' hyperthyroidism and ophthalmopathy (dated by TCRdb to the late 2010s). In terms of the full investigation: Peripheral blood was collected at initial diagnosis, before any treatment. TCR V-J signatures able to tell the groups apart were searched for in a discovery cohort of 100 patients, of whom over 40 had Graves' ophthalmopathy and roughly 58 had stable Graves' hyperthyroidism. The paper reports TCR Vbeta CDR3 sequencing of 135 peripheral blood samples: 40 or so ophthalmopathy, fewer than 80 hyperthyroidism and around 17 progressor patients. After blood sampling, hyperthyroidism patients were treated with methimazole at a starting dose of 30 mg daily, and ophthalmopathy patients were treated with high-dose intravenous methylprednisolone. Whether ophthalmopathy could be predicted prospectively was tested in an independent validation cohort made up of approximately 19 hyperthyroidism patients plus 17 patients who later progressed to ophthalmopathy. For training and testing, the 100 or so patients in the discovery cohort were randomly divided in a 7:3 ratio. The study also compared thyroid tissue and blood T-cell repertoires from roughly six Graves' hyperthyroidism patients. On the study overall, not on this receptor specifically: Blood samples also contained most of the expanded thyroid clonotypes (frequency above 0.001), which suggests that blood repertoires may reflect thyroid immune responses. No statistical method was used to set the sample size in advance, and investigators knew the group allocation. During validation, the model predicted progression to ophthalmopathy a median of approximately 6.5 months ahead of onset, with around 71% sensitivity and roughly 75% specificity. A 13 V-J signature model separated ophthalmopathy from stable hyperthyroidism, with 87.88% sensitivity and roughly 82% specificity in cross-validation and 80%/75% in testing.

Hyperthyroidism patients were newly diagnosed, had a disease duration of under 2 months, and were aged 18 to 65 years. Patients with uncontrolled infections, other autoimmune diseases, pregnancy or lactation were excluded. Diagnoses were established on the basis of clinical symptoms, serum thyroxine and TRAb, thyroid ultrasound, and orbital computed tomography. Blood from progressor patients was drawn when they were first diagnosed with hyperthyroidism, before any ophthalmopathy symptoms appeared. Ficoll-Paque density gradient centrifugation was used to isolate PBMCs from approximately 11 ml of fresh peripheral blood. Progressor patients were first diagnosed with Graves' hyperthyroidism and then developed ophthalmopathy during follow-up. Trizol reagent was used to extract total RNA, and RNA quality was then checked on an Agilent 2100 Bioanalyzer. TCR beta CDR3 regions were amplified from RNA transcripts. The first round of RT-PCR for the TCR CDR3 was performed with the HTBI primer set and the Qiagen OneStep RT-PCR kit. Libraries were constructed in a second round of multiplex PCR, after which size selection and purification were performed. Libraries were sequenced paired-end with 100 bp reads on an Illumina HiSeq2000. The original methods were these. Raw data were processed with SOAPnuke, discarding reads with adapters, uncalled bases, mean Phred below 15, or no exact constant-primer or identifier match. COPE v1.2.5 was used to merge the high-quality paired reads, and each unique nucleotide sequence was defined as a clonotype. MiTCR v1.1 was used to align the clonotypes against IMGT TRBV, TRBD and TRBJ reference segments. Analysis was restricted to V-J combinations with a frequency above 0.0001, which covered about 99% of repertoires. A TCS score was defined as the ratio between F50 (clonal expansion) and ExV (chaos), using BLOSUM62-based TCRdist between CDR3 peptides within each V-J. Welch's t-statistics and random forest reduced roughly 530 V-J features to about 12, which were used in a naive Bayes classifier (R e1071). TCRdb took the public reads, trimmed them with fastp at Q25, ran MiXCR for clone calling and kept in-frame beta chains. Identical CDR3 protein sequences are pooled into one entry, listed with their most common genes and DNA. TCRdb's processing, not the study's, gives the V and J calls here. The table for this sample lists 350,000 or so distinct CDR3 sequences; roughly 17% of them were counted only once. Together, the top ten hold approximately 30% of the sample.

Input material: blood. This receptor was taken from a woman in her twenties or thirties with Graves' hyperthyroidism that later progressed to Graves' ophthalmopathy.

The CDR3 loop reads CASSPGAVEQYF. The nucleotides read TGTGCCAGCAGCCCTGGAGCGGTCGAGCAGTACTTC. This sequence uses TRBV7-9 and TRBJ2-7; the D segment could be TRBD2, given 5 matching bases. Via the germline V gene (reference sequence), CDR1 is SEHNR and CDR2 FQNEAQ. The cysteine opens and the phenylalanine closes a CDR3 of 12 amino acids. Solely the CDR3 DNA is kept, with 36 bases framed from the first base. Between the V and J ends, shortened by 5 bases and 6 bases respectively, the junction contains 11 bases.